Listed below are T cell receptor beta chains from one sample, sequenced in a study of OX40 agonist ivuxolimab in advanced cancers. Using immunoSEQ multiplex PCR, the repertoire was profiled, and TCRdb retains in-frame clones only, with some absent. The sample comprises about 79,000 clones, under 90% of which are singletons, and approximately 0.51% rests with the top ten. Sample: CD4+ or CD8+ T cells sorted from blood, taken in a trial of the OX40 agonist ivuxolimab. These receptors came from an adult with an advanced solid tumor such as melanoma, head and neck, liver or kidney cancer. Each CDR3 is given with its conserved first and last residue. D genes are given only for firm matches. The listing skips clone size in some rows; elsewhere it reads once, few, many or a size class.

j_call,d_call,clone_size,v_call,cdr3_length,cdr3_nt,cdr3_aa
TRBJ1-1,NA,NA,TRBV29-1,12,TGCAGCGTTGCATCGGCGAACACTGAAGCTTTCTTT,CSVASANTEAFF
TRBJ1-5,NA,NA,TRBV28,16,TGTGCCAGCAGTCCCAGACTTGCTGGGGGCAATCAGCCCCAGCATTTT,CASSPRLAGGNQPQHF
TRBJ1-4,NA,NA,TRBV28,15,TGTGCCAGCGCCGGCGGGGATGCAACTAATGAAAAACTGTTTTTT,CASAGGDATNEKLFF
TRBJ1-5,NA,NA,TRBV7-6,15,TGTGCCAGCAGCTCAGGGGCAGGGCTCGGCCAGCCCCAGCATTTT,CASSSGAGLGQPQHF
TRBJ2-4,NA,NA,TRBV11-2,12,TGTGCCAGCAGCCCCCGGTTGGACATTCAGTACTTC,CASSPRLDIQYF
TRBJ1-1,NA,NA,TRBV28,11,TGTGCCAGCTTGAGGAACACTGAAGCTTTCTTT,CASLRNTEAFF
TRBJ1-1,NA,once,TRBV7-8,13,TGTGCCAGCAGCTTAGACGGGGGAACTGAAGCTTTCTTT,CASSLDGGTEAFF
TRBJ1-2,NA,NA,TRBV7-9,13,TGTGCCAGCAGCTTCGGCACCTACTATGGCTACACCTTC,CASSFGTYYGYTF
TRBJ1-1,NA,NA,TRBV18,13,TGTGCCAGCTCACCGCAAAGGGACACTGAAGCTTTCTTT,CASSPQRDTEAFF
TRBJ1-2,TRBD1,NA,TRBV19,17,TGTGCCAGTAGCTATGAACCTGCGACAGGGGGCCTCTATGGCTACACCTTC,CASSYEPATGGLYGYTF
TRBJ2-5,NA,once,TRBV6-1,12,TGTGCCAGCTTGACAGACCAAGAGACCCAGTACTTC,CASLTDQETQYF
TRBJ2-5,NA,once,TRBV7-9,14,TGTGCCAGCAGCTCCGAGTCGGCTAGAGAGACCCAGTACTTC,CASSSESARETQYF
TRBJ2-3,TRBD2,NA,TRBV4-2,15,TGTGCCAGCAGCCAAGATACTGGGGCGGGAGTAACGCAGTATTTT,CASSQDTGAGVTQYF
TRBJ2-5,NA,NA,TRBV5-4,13,TGTGCCAGCAGCTTGGATCCGCAAGAGACCCAGTACTTC,CASSLDPQETQYF
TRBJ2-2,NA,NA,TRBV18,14,TGTGCCAGCTCTAACCGCGGGGCTGACGGGGAGCTGTTTTTT,CASSNRGADGELFF
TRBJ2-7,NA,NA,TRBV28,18,TGTGCCAGCACCACAGGGACAGGCTTTAGCGGGACCGCCTACGAGCAGTACTTC,CASTTGTGFSGTAYEQYF
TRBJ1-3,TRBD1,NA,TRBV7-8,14,TGTGCCAGCAGCTTGGACAGGGTTGGAAACACCATATATTTT,CASSLDRVGNTIYF
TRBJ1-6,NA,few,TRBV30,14,TGTGCCTGGAGTGTGGCGGGGAAGAATTCACCCCTCCACTTT,CAWSVAGKNSPLHF